This TCR beta chain was found in a study of blood T cell repertoires in COVID-19. As handled by the study authors: Nucleated cell counts were estimated from reference gene primer amplification. Repertoires were generated with immunoSEQ multiplex PCR, while TCRdb's copy carries only in-frame clones and drops some. V and J calls and clone size are given by that table; D and trimming were obtained from the DNA. The repertoire consists of about 400,000 clones, with 88% occurring once and the leading ten covering roughly 2%. CDR3 length: 15 amino acids. Germline V gives CDR1 ENHRY, CDR2 SYGVKD. Between the trimmed V and J ends, which lost 0 bases and 4 bases, there was a span of 10 bases. Individuals aged roughly 18 to 95 years were recruited from 20 to 25 US areas. Membership in each cohort depended on participant-reported clinical history.

The chain has TRBV10-3 and TRBJ2-1; D is undetermined. Sequencing input: PBMCs or T cells enriched from blood (not recorded which). The clonotype comes from a woman aged 40 to 50 with acute COVID-19. CDR3 in DNA: TGTGCCATCAGTGAGTCCCAAGCCTATTACAATGAGCAGTTCTTC. Translated: CAISESQAYYNEQFF.